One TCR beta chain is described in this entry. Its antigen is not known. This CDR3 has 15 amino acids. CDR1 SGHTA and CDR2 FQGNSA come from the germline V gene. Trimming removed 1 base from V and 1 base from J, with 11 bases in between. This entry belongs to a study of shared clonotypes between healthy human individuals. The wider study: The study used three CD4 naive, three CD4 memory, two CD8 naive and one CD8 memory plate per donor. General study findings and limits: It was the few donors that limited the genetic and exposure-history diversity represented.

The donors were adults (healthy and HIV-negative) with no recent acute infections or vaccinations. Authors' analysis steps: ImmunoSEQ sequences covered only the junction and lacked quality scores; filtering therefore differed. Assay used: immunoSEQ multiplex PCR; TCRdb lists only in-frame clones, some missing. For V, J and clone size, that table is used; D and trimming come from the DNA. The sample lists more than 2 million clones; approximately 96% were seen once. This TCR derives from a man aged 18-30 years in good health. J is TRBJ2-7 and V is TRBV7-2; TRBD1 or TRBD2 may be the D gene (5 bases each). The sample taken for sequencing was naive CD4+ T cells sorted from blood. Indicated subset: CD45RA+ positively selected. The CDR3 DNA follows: TGTGCCAGCAGCTTAGGAGGGGTAGAGTCCTACGAGCAGTACTTC. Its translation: CASSLGGVESYEQYF. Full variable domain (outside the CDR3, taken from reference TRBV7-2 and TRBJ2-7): GAGVSQSPSNKVTEKGKDVELRCDPISGHTALYWYRQSLGQGLEFLIYFQGNSAPDKSGLPSDRFSAERTGGSVSTLTIQRTQQEDSAVYLCASSLGGVESYEQYFGPGTRLTVT.